This TCR beta chain was documented in a study of blood T cell repertoires in COVID-19. Study information: Sites in the United States, Italy and Spain provided acute and convalescent COVID-19 samples. Sources were T cells, B-cell-depleted T cells, or PBMCs; the material itself was cDNA or gDNA.

V lost 0 bases, J lost 6 bases, and 6 bases lay in between. Looked up from germline, CDR1 is SGHRS and CDR2 is YFSETQ. The CDR3 length is 12 residues. In the authors' workflow: Estimates of nucleated cell counts were drawn from the amplification of reference gene primers. Profiled with immunoSEQ multiplex PCR; TCRdb holds only in-frame clones, not every one. V, J and clone size derive from that table, while D and trimming were established from the DNA sequence. The sample lists 95,000 to 150,000 clones; 85% to 90% were seen once. The rearrangement joins TRBV5-1 to TRBJ1-1; no reliable D call. The TCR originated in a woman aged 70-85 years with acute or convalescent COVID-19. The material sequenced was peripheral blood. CDR3 protein: CASSLGSAEAFF. The CDR3 nucleotides are TGCGCCAGCAGCTTGGGTAGCGCTGAAGCTTTCTTT.